Below, 26 T cell receptor beta chains from the same sample are listed, as sequenced in a study of T-cell memory formation after mild COVID-19. TCRdb called the 5' RACE reads again in MiXCR, with one record for every CDR3 protein. Seen here are tens of thousands of distinct CDR3 sequences, about 7.3% observed once, and the top ten hold 1.4% to 1.5%. The sequenced sample was PBMCs or a T cell subset sorted from them (not recorded which). All receptors derive from a man younger than 35 who had mild COVID-19 (a few samples of this study predate the infection). Cell type and time point are not known.

V is TRBV7-2 and J is TRBJ1-5, with 9 bases fitting TRBD1. Germline-derived CDR1 and CDR2 are SGHTA and FQGNSA. J was trimmed by 9 bases and V by 5 bases; bases with no gene match: 14. The length of the CDR3 is 16 residues. The CDR3, as DNA: TGTGCCAGCAGCCCCGCCGGGACAGGGACCGCTCGGCCCCAGCATTTT. Its protein is CASSPAGTGTARPQHF.

Remarks on this clonotype: One base away lies a much larger clone, so this may be a sequencing read error. The V and J genes are TRBV11-2 and TRBJ2-1; D might be TRBD2 (5 bases). The CDR3 runs to 14 residues. CDR1 is SGHAT and CDR2 is FQNNGV in the germline V gene. The CDR3: CASSPREGDNERFF. The CDR3 DNA reads as TGTGCCAGCAGCCCCCGCGAGGGCGACAATGAGCGGTTCTTC. Using reference TRBV11-2 and TRBJ2-1 for the parts outside the CDR3, the full variable domain is EAGVAQSPRYKIIEKRQSVAFWCNPISGHATLYWYQQILGQGPKLLIQFQNNGVVDDSQLPKDRFSAERLKGVDSTLKIQPAKLEDSAVYLCASSPREGDNERFFGPGTRLTVL.

This clonotype was detected only a few times. The rearrangement links TRBV7-2 to TRBJ1-3; 7 bases align to TRBD1. V dropped 5 bases and J dropped 2; count of bases not matched to a gene: 9. The V gene's germline CDR1 is SGHTA and CDR2 FQGNSA. The CDR3 contains 16 residues. The CDR3 sequence is CASSRSPGTAGNTIYF. As DNA, the CDR3 is TGTGCCAGCAGCCGATCGCCCGGGACAGCTGGAAACACCATATATTTT.

The J gene is TRBJ2-3, the V gene TRBV15; D is unresolved. CDR3 size: 14 residues. Looked up from germline, CDR1 is LNHNV and CDR2 is YYDKDF (reference sequence). Between the trimmed V and J ends, which lost 0 bases and 3 bases, there was a span of 7 bases. The CDR3 loop is CATSRESRTDTQYF. As DNA, the CDR3 is TGTGCCACCAGCAGAGAGTCAAGGACAGATACGCAGTATTTT.

This clonotype has just a few counts. The rearrangement uses TRBV4-3 and TRBJ2-6; D is possibly TRBD2 (6 bases). V was clipped by 4 bases and J by 4 bases, with 14 bases between them. Germline V lookup: CDR1 LGHNA, CDR2 YSLEER. The CDR3 totals 16 residues. The CDR3 coding sequence is TGCGCCAGCAGCCCCCAGGAGGGTACCGGGGCCAACGTCCTGACTTTC. It is translated as CASSPQEGTGANVLTF.

The CDR3 DNA reads TGTGCCAGCAGTAAGCGGGACGGACTAGCCAAAAACATTCAGTACTTC. Translated, it gives CASSKRDGLAKNIQYF. V is TRBV27 and J is TRBJ2-4; 7 nucleotides line up with TRBD2. Per the germline V gene, CDR1 is MNHEY and CDR2 is SMNVEV (reference sequence). The CDR3 loop spans 16 amino acids. The junction had 7 bases not matched to a gene; V was cut back by 5 bases and J by 0 bases.

This clonotype came up many times. V and J are TRBV12-3 or TRBV12-4 and TRBJ2-5; D unresolved. V was pared by 3 bases and J by 7 bases, with 18 bases between. CDR3 size: 15 residues. CDR3 sequence: CASSLLDPTLGTQYF. The CDR3 coding sequence is TGTGCCAGCAGTTTGTTGGACCCAACATTGGGGACCCAGTACTTC.

This clonotype turned up a few times. This rearrangement joins TRBV12-3 or TRBV12-4 to TRBJ1-4; D is perhaps TRBD1 (6 bases). The CDR3 is 16 residues long. The germline V and J ends were trimmed by 6 bases and 5 bases, with 19 bases remaining between them. The CDR3 sequence is CASRPTGSAGNEKLFF. The CDR3 DNA sequence: TGTGCCAGCAGACCTACAGGGAGCGCGGGCAATGAAAAACTGTTTTTT.

This clonotype was seen many times. The V and J genes are TRBV5-6 and TRBJ2-3; TRBD1 or TRBD2 may be the D gene (5 bases each). This CDR3 has 14 residues. With 1 base removed from V and 2 bases from J, the gap between germline ends came to 8 bases. CDR1 SGHDT and CDR2 YYEEEE come from the germline V gene. CDR3 sequence reads: CASSLSGTTDTQYF. The CDR3 nucleotides read TGTGCCAGCAGCTTGTCGGGGACCACAGATACGCAGTATTTT.

A few counts support this clonotype. The genes are TRBV5-1 and TRBJ2-2, with unresolved D. The CDR3 is 13 amino acids. The germline V gene has CDR1 SGHRS and CDR2 YFSETQ. Trimming took off 5 bases at V and 7 bases at J, with 12 bases between the two ends. For the CDR3, the DNA is TGCGCCAGCAGTCATGGGATGGACGGGGAGCTGTTTTTT. It specifies CASSHGMDGELFF.

The sample holds a few counts of this clonotype. V usage is TRBV20-1 and J usage is TRBJ2-1, with a possible D match to TRBD2 (7 bases). The CDR3 contains 15 residues. V was trimmed by 3 bases and J by 4 bases, leaving 16 bases between them. Germline values: CDR1 DFQATT, CDR2 SNEGSKA (reference sequence). DNA for the CDR3: TGCAGTGCTAGGCGGAAGGGGGGGGATTACAATGAGCAGTTCTTC. Translated: CSARRKGGDYNEQFF.

The chain couples TRBV21-1 to TRBJ1-1. TRBV21-1 constitutes a pseudogene. The CDR3 extends over 15 amino acids. The CDR3 reads CASSLNEEGFTEAFF. In nucleotides, the CDR3 is TGTGCCAGCAGCCTCAATGAGGAGGGGTTCACTGAAGCTTTCTTT.

This clonotype has just a few counts. At one of its ends the junction is not consistent with the germline gene, which may arise from a read error. The genes are TRBV12-3 or TRBV12-4 and TRBJ1-5, with D perhaps TRBD1 (6 bases). This CDR3 contains 11 residues. The CDR3 bases are TGTGCCAGCAGTTACGGACAGACCCTGGATTTT. Translation gives CASSYGQTLDF.

Only a few counts were recorded for this clonotype. This chain joins TRBV28 and TRBJ2-1; no clear D gene. The CDR3 covers 11 residues. The V and J ends lost 3 bases and 10 bases respectively, with 7 bases between them. The germline V gene has CDR1 MDHEN and CDR2 SYDVKM. As DNA, the CDR3 is TGTGCCAGCAGTTTTCTTGGAGAGCAGTTCTTC. It codes for CASSFLGEQFF.

This clonotype was counted a single time. V and J are TRBV18 and TRBJ2-5, with D perhaps TRBD1 or TRBD2 (6 bases each). Germline V lookup: CDR1 KGHSH, CDR2 LQKENI. V lost 2 bases, J lost 4 bases, and 14 bases lay in between. This CDR3 comprises 15 residues. The CDR3 loop is CASSPNRAEGETQYF. In nucleotides, the CDR3 is TGTGCCAGCTCACCAAACAGGGCGGAGGGAGAGACCCAGTACTTC.

The table lists this clonotype with many counts. This chain connects TRBV9 to TRBJ2-7; D might be TRBD1 (6 bases). In germline, CDR1 is SGDLS, CDR2 YYNGEE. V dropped 2 bases and J dropped 6 bases, with 15 bases sitting between them. CDR3 size: 14 residues. This CDR3 reads CASSVQGMVGEQYV. CDR3 coding DNA: TGTGCCAGCAGCGTTCAGGGGATGGTAGGCGAGCAGTACGTC.

This clonotype was counted at least ten times. The chain uses TRBV27 and TRBJ2-2, with a possible D match to TRBD1 (5 bases). The V end was cut by 4 bases, the J end by 0 bases, with 12 bases between. Germline V gene lookup returns CDR1 MNHEY and CDR2 SMNVEV (reference sequence). This CDR3 contains 16 residues. The CDR3 sequence is CASSYLDRPNTGELFF. In nucleotides, the CDR3 is TGTGCCAGCAGTTACCTCGACAGACCGAACACCGGGGAGCTGTTTTTT.

This clonotype was detected many times. The rearrangement uses TRBV7-2 and TRBJ2-7; D uncertain. Germline V lookup: CDR1 SGHTA, CDR2 FQGNSA. V was cut by 5 bases and J by 4 bases, with 6 bases left in between. CDR3 size: 11 residues. The CDR3 sequence: CASSPQYEQYF. Here the CDR3 DNA reads TGTGCCAGCAGCCCACAGTACGAGCAGTACTTC.

J is TRBJ2-3 and V is TRBV2; 10 bases are a match to TRBD2. This CDR3 spans 15 amino acids. The V and J ends lost 7 bases and 6 bases, in that order; junction bases with no gene match: 10. Germline loops: CDR1 SNHLY, CDR2 FYNNEI. CDR3 coding DNA: TGTGCCAGCACCCTTCTAGCGGGGGTTTCCGATACGCAGTATTTT. This sequence encodes CASTLLAGVSDTQYF.

The chain's CDR3 is CASSSTGEGQRTYGYTF. In DNA, the CDR3 is TGTGCCAGCAGCTCAACGGGGGAAGGACAGCGCACCTATGGCTACACCTTC. The chain links TRBV7-9 to TRBJ1-2; D perhaps matches TRBD1 (6 bases). The CDR3 totals 17 residues. V lost 4 bases and J 4 bases, leaving 22 bases between the germline ends. CDR1 and CDR2 (germline): SEHNR, FQNEAQ (reference sequence).

This clonotype appeared a few times. This chain uses TRBV5-1 with TRBJ2-2, with D tentatively TRBD1 or TRBD2 (6 bases each). Germline assignment: CDR1 SGHRS and CDR2 YFSETQ. The CDR3 totals 17 residues. V gave up 0 bases and J gave up 1 base, with 13 bases separating them. DNA for the CDR3: TGCGCCAGCAGCTTGGGGAGGGGGACGGTGAACACCGGGGAGCTGTTTTTT. Its protein is CASSLGRGTVNTGELFF.

In its sample, this clonotype was seen a few times. The V and J genes are TRBV5-1 and TRBJ2-5, with 7 bases lining up with TRBD2. Germline V gene lookup returns CDR1 SGHRS and CDR2 YFSETQ. The CDR3 has 13 residues. Trimming cost V 5 bases and J 1 base; bases outside gene matches: 2. The CDR3 loop reads CASRPGGQETQYF. DNA for the CDR3: TGCGCCAGCAGGCCGGGGGGCCAAGAGACCCAGTACTTC.

In its sample, this clonotype was seen a few times. V is TRBV4-2 and J is TRBJ2-5; D remains ambiguous. The CDR3 loop spans 15 amino acids. Trimming left V 1 base short and J 0 bases short, with 9 bases between. Germline CDR1 is LGHNA and CDR2 is YNFKEQ. CDR3 bases: TGTGCCAGCAGCCAAGGTCTAGGGAACCAAGAGACCCAGTACTTC. Its protein is CASSQGLGNQETQYF.

In this sample, this clonotype turned up a few times. The chain employs TRBV29-1 and TRBJ2-5; D is ambiguous. The V and J ends lost 5 bases and 1 base respectively, with 11 bases between them. This CDR3 has 13 amino acids. CDR1 is SQVTM and CDR2 is ANQGSEA in the germline V gene. Here the CDR3 DNA reads TGCAGCGTTCAGCGTTTTCTCCAAGAGACCCAGTACTTC. It specifies CSVQRFLQETQYF.

A single count supports this clonotype. A much larger clone differs by one base, so this may be a read error. The chain recombines TRBV5-6 with TRBJ2-5; 7 bases map to TRBD2. The V and J ends lost 0 bases and 1 base, in that order; junction bases with no gene match: 3. The CDR3 has 15 amino acids. Germline V gene data show CDR1 as SGHDT and CDR2 as YYEEEE. CDR3 sequence reads: CASSLEAGSQETQYF. CDR3 DNA: TGTGCCAGCAGCTTGGAAGCGGGGAGCCAAGAGACCCAGTACTTC.

V and J are TRBV7-9 and TRBJ1-4; 8 bases are shared with TRBD1. Germline trimming cut 4 bases from V and 3 bases from J; bases unmatched to any gene: 7. The CDR3 extends over 16 amino acids. Germline V gene sequence: CDR1 SEHNR, CDR2 FQNEAQ (reference sequence). The DNA of the CDR3 is TGTGCCAGCAGCTCAACACCGGGACAGGCTAATGAAAAACTGTTTTTT. The encoded protein is CASSSTPGQANEKLFF.